This T cell receptor beta chain was documented in a study of T-cell memory formation after mild COVID-19. Study details: Clusters were largely donor specific.

One entry per CDR3 protein results from TCRdb running MiXCR on the 5' RACE reads. The sample gives fewer than 700,000 distinct CDR3 sequences, roughly 18% of which show up once; about 12% is in the top ten. Trimming removed 0 bases from V and 6 bases from J, with 12 bases in between. Germline values: CDR1 MGHRA, CDR2 YSYEKL. The CDR3 spans 15 residues. This clonotype appeared many times. This TCR derives from an adult woman who had mild COVID-19 (a few samples of this study predate the infection). Cell type and time point are not known. The chain couples TRBV4-1 to TRBJ2-1; D is possibly TRBD1 or TRBD2 (5 bases each). The sequencing sample was made of PBMCs or a T cell subset sorted from them (not recorded which). The CDR3 DNA follows: TGCGCCAGCAGCCAAGATTCGGGGACCATCAATGAGCAGTTCTTC. Its translation is CASSQDSGTINEQFF.